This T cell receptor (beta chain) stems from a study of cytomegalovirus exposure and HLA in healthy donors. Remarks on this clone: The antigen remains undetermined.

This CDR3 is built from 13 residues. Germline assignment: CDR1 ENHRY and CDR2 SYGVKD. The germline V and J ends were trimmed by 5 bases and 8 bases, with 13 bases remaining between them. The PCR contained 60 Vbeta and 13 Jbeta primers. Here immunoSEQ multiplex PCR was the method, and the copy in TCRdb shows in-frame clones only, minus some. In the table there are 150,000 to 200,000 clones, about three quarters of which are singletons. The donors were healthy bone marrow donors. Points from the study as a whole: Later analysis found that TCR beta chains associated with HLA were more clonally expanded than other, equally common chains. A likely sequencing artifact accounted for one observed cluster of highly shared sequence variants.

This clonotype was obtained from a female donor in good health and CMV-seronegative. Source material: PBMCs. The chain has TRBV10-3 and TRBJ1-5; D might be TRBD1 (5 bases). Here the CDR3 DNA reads TGTGCCATCAGTTCAAGGGGATTGGAGCCCCAGCATTTT. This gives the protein CAISSRGLEPQHF.